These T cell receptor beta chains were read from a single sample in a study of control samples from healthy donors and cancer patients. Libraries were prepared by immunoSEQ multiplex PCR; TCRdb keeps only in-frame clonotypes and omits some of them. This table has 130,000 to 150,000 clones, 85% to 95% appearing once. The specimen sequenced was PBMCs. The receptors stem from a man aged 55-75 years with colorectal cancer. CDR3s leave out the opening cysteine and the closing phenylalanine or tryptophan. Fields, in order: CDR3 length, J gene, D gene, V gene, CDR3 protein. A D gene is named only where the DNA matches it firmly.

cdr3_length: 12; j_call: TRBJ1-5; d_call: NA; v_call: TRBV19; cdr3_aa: ASRGVAGNQPQH
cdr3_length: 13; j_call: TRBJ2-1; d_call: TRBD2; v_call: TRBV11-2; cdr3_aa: ASSTSGGSYNEQF
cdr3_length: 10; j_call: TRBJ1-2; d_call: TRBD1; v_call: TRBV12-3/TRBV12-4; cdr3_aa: ASSQGELGYT
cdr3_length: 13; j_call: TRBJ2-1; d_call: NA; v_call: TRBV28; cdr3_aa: ASSLPTSGPDEQF
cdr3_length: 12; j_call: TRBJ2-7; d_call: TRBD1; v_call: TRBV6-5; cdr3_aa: ASSRTGGLYEQY
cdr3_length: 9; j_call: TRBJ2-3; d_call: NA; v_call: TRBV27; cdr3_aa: ATSSTDTQY
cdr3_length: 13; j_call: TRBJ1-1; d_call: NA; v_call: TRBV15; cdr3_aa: ATSSLPEGPTEAF
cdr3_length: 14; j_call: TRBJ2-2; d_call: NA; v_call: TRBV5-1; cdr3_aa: ASSLTPGQNTGELF
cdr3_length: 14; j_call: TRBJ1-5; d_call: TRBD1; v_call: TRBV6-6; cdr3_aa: ASSYARDRGIQPQH
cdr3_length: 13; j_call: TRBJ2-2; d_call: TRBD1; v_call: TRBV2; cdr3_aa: ASRPRTGVLGELF
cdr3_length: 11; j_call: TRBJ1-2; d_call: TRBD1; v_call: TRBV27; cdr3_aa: ASRARGIYGYT
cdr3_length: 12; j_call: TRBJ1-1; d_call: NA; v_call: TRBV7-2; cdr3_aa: ASSPRWGDTEAF
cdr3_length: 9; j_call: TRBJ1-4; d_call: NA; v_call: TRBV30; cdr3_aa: AWSTGEKLF
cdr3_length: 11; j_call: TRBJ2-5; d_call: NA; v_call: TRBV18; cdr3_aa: ASSPGRAETQY
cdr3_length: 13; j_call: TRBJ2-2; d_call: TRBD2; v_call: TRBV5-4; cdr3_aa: ASSLARGVAGELF
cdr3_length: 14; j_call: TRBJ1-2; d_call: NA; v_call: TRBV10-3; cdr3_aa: AISDSLRGWAYGYT
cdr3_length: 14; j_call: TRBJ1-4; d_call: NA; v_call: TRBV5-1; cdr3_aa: ASSLAVSATNEKLF
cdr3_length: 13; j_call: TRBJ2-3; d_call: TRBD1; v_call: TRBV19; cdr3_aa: ASSIGQGGTDTQY
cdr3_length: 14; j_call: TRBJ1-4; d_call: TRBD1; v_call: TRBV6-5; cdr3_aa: ASSYGGGLFHEKLF
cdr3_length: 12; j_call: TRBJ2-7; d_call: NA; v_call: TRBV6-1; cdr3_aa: ASSDSGPPYEQY
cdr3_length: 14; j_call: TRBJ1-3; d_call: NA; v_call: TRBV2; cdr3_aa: ASSDPGAGGRNTIY
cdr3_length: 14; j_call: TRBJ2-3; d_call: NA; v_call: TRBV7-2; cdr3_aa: ASSLDTGPGTDTQY
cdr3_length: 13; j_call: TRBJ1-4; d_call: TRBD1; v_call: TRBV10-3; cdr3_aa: AISESRQGGEKLF
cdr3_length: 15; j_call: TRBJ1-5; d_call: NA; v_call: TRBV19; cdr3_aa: ASSIIRTTDSNQPQH
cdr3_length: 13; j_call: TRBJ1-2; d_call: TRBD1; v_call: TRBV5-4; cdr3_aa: ASSLVQGADYGYT
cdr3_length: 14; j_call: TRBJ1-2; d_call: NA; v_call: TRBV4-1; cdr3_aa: ASSQDRRGPLRGYT
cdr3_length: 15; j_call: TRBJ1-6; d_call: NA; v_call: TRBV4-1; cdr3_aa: ASSQDQWLSYNSPLH
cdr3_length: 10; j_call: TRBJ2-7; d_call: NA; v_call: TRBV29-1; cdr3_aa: SVVTHSGEQY
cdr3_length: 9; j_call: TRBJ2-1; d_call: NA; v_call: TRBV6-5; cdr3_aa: ASSIYNEQF
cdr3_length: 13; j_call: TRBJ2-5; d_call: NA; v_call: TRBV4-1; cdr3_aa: ASSRIRGPQETQY
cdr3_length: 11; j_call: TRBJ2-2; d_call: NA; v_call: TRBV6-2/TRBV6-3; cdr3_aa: ASSYSPAGELF
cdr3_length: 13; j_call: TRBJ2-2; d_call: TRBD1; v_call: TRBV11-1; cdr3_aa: ASSWTGPNTGELF
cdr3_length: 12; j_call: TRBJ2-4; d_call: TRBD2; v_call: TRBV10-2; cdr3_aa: ASSERGGRYIQY
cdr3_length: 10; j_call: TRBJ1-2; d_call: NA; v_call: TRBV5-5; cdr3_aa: ASSLVNGGYT
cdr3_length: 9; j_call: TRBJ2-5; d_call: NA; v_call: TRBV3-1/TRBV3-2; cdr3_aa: ASRQQETQY
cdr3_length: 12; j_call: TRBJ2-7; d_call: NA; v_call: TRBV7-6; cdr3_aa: ASSSGRSSYEQY
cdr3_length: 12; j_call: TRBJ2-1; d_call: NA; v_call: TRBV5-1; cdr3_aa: ASSLDRIHNEQF
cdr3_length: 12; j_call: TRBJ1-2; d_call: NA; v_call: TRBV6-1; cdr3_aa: ASSEAVGRAGYT
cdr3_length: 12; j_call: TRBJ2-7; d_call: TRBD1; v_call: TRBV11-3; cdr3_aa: ASSSGQGTYEQY
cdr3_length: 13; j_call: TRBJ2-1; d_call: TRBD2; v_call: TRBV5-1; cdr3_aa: ASSPGLAGDNEQF
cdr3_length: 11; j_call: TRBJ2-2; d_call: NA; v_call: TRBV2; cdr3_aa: ASSEQNTGELF
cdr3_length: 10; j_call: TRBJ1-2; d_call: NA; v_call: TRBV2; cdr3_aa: ASSDTNYGYT
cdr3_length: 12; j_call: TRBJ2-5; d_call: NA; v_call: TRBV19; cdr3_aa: ASSILGGGETQY
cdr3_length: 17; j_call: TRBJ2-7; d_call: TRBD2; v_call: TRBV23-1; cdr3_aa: ASSHLTSGGISETYEQY
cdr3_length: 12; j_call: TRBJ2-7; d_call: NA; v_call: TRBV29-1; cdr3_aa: SVGQGPSSYEQY
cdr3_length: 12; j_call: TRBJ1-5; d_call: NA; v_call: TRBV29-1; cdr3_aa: SVEVAGGNQPQH